The 21 T cell receptor beta chains listed next were all sequenced from one sample in a study of blood T cell repertoires in COVID-19. Using immunoSEQ multiplex PCR, the repertoire was profiled, and TCRdb retains in-frame clones only, with some absent. The sample includes hundreds of thousands of clones, about 80% of them seen just once. The sequencing input was PBMCs or T cells enriched from blood (not recorded which). The receptors here all came from a young man with acute COVID-19.

The chain recombines TRBV24-1 with TRBJ1-2, with D possibly matching TRBD1 (6 bases). The CDR3 spans 14 residues. Trimming stripped 3 bases from V and 2 bases from J, with 9 bases between. Germline V lookup: CDR1 KGHDR, CDR2 SFDVKD. CDR3 in DNA: TGTGCCACCAGTGATATACAGGGAAACTATGGCTACACCTTC. It encodes CATSDIQGNYGYTF.

This clone was seen a single time. This chain joins TRBV6-2 or TRBV6-3 and TRBJ2-6; no clear D. This CDR3 has 14 amino acids. CDR1 and CDR2 (germline): MNHEY, SVGEGT. V gave up 2 bases and J gave up 3 bases, with 5 bases separating them. CDR3 bases: TGTGCCAGCAGTTACGGCAGTGGGGCCAACGTCCTGACTTTC. Translation: CASSYGSGANVLTF.

The CDR3 loop reads CASSLLTGSGTEAFF. Here the CDR3 DNA reads TGTGCCAGCAGCTTATTGACAGGGTCGGGCACTGAAGCTTTCTTT. V gene TRBV11-2 combines with J gene TRBJ1-1; 7 nucleotides agree with TRBD1. This CDR3 comprises 15 residues. Germline trimming cut 2 bases from V and 4 bases from J; bases unmatched to any gene: 7. The germline CDR1 and CDR2 sequences are SGHAT and FQNNGV.

The DNA of the CDR3 is TGTGCCATCAGTCCAATGACAGGGACGGTACCAGAGACTTATGGCTACACCTTC. This translates into CAISPMTGTVPETYGYTF. The chain recombines TRBV10-3 with TRBJ1-2; the match to TRBD1 covers 7 bases. The CDR3 has 18 residues. The trim removed 5 bases at V and 5 bases at J, leaving 20 bases unmatched. Germline V gives CDR1 ENHRY, CDR2 SYGVKD.

The CDR3 sequence: CASSSGQGGYTF. The CDR3 nucleotides read TGTGCCAGCAGCTCCGGACAGGGGGGCTACACCTTC. The genes are TRBV7-2 and TRBJ1-2; 9 bases line up with TRBD1. The CDR3 is 12 amino acids. Per germline, CDR1 SGHTA and CDR2 FQGNSA. V dropped 4 bases and J dropped 8; count of bases not matched to a gene: 2.

Note on this clone: The junction differs from germline at one of its ends, possibly a read error. This chain links TRBV27 with TRBJ2-1; the D gene is possibly TRBD2 (6 bases). The CDR3 loop spans 12 amino acids. Per germline, CDR1 MNHEY and CDR2 SMNVEV (reference sequence). The CDR3 bases are TGTGCCAGCCGGCTCACCACCGGGACTTTCATCTTC. It specifies CASRLTTGTFIF.

CDR3 residues: CASSLGYGPDTQYF. For the CDR3, the DNA is TGTGCCAGCAGCTTAGGGTATGGCCCAGATACGCAGTATTTT. V gene TRBV7-6 combines with J gene TRBJ2-3; D uncertain. CDR3 size: 14 residues. V shed 1 base and J shed 4 bases, with 9 bases lying between them. Looked up from germline, CDR1 is SGHVS and CDR2 is FNYEAQ.

This chain links TRBV19 with TRBJ2-6, with D perhaps matching TRBD1 (5 bases). This CDR3 has 15 amino acids. The V gene lost 3 bases and the J gene lost 2 bases, with 8 bases spanning the gap. CDR1 is LNHDA, CDR2 SQIVND, per germline (reference sequence). DNA for the CDR3: TGTGCCAGTAGTATGAGGACAACTGGGGCCAACGTCCTGACTTTC. Translation gives CASSMRTTGANVLTF.

The sample holds a few counts of this clone. This chain connects TRBV11-2 to TRBJ2-6; D not certain. The CDR3 loop spans 15 amino acids. The V and J ends lost 1 base and 0 bases respectively, with 4 bases between them. Germline CDR1 and CDR2: SGHAT and FQNNGV. This CDR3 reads CASSLGSSGANVLTF. CDR3 DNA sequence: TGTGCCAGCAGCTTAGGCAGCTCTGGGGCCAACGTCCTGACTTTC. Combining the CDR3 with reference TRBV11-2 and TRBJ2-6 gives the whole variable domain EAGVAQSPRYKIIEKRQSVAFWCNPISGHATLYWYQQILGQGPKLLIQFQNNGVVDDSQLPKDRFSAERLKGVDSTLKIQPAKLEDSAVYLCASSLGSSGANVLTFGAGSRLTVL.

V usage is TRBV9 and J usage is TRBJ1-1, with a possible D match to TRBD1 (5 bases). The germline gives CDR1 SGDLS, CDR2 YYNGEE. This CDR3 has 15 residues. The V end was cut by 3 bases, the J end by 0 bases, with 12 bases between. The CDR3 DNA sequence: TGTGCCAGCAGCGATACCCAGGGAATGAACACTGAAGCTTTCTTT. It is translated as CASSDTQGMNTEAFF.

V and J are TRBV15 and TRBJ2-7, with D hard to call. V gave up 0 bases and J gave up 0 bases, with 6 bases separating them. Germline CDR1 reads LNHNV; CDR2 reads YYDKDF (reference sequence). The CDR3 totals 14 residues. CDR3 protein: CATSREVHSYEQYV. The CDR3 DNA sequence: TGTGCCACCAGCAGAGAAGTACACTCCTACGAGCAGTACGTC.

DNA for the CDR3: TGTGCCAGTCAGGGGCGGGAGCTGAGCTCCTACAATGAGCAGTTCTTC. Its protein product is CASQGRELSSYNEQFF. The gene calls are TRBV19 and TRBJ2-1; D may be TRBD2 (7 bases). This CDR3 has 16 amino acids. In germline, CDR1 is LNHDA, CDR2 SQIVND (reference sequence). V lost 8 bases and J lost 0, with 17 bases in between.

The chain combines TRBV20-1 with TRBJ1-1; D unclear. This CDR3 spans 10 amino acids. Germline CDR1 is DFQATT and CDR2 is SNEGSKA (reference sequence). V was trimmed by 2 bases and J by 7 bases, leaving 5 bases between them. The CDR3 is CSARRDEAFF. CDR3 nucleotides: TGCAGTGCTAGACGAGATGAAGCTTTCTTT.

The chain joins TRBV7-2 to TRBJ2-2, with 8 bases lining up with TRBD2. The CDR3 is 16 amino acids. CDR1 and CDR2 from the germline V gene are SGHTA and FQGNSA. Germline trimming cut 3 bases from V and 1 base from J; bases unmatched to any gene: 4. Here the CDR3 reads CASSFTSGWNTGELFF. The CDR3 coding sequence is TGTGCCAGCAGCTTTACTAGCGGATGGAACACCGGGGAGCTGTTTTTT. The full variable domain, rest sourced from reference TRBV7-2 and TRBJ2-2, is GAGVSQSPSNKVTEKGKDVELRCDPISGHTALYWYRQSLGQGLEFLIYFQGNSAPDKSGLPSDRFSAERTGGSVSTLTIQRTQQEDSAVYLCASSFTSGWNTGELFFGEGSRLTVL.

This clone appeared a few times. V usage is TRBV6-1 and J usage is TRBJ1-4; D remains unclear. The CDR3 is made up of 13 amino acids. With 1 base removed from V and 6 bases from J, the gap between germline ends came to 6 bases. Germline V lookup: CDR1 MNHNS, CDR2 SASEGT. CDR3: CASSEDLHEKLFF. In DNA, the CDR3 is TGTGCCAGCAGTGAAGACCTACATGAAAAACTGTTTTTT.

The chain employs TRBV7-2 and TRBJ1-5; 9 bases fit TRBD1. V shed 5 bases and J 0 bases; nucleotides not matched to a gene: 11. CDR3 length equals 18 residues. CDR1 and CDR2 from the germline V gene are SGHTA and FQGNSA. The CDR3 bases are TGTGCCAGCAGCCCCGGGACAGGGAATTCCTATAGCAATCAGCCCCAGCATTTT. Translating gives CASSPGTGNSYSNQPQHF.

CDR3 sequence reads: CASSSGTGALNEQFF. In DNA, the CDR3 is TGTGCCAGCAGCTCCGGGACAGGGGCGCTAAATGAGCAGTTCTTC. The J gene is TRBJ2-1, the V gene TRBV27; 10 bases are shared with TRBD1. V trimming: 6 bases; J trimming: 7 bases; junction bases outside the gene matches: 9. Germline CDR1 MNHEY, CDR2 SMNVEV (reference sequence). The CDR3 totals 15 residues.

This rearrangement joins TRBV18 to TRBJ1-3, with 8 bases that match TRBD1. CDR1 and CDR2 from the germline V gene are KGHSH and LQKENI. This CDR3 comprises 17 residues. With 0 bases clipped from V and 5 bases from J, the junction kept 9 bases outside the gene matches. The CDR3 sequence is CASSPPPGTGIRNTIYF. For the CDR3, the DNA is TGTGCCAGCTCACCACCCCCCGGGACAGGAATACGAAACACCATATATTTT.

The CDR3 loop reads CASSLATGKTYNEQFF. The CDR3 region has the DNA TGTGCCAGCAGCTTAGCAACAGGGAAAACCTACAATGAGCAGTTCTTC. This chain uses TRBV7-2 with TRBJ2-1; weak D call: TRBD1 (6 bases). The CDR3 runs 16 residues. Looked up from germline, CDR1 is SGHTA and CDR2 is FQGNSA. The V gene lost 0 bases and the J gene lost 2 bases, with 11 bases spanning the gap.

The rearrangement links TRBV9 to TRBJ1-4; D may be TRBD1 (5 bases). This CDR3 comprises 14 residues. Germline V gene sequence: CDR1 SGDLS, CDR2 YYNGEE. Trimming shortened V by 0 bases and J by 12 bases, and 15 bases separated the two germline ends. CDR3 protein: CASSVAAGSRELFF. The CDR3 DNA follows: TGTGCCAGCAGCGTAGCTGCAGGGTCAAGGGAACTGTTTTTT.

CDR3 bases: TGTGCCAGCCGATCCGGGGTCCCCTACAATGAGCAGTTCTTC. As protein: CASRSGVPYNEQFF. The genes are TRBV6-6 and TRBJ2-1, with a weak D call TRBD2 (5 bases). The CDR3 covers 14 residues. CDR1 is MNHNY, CDR2 SVGAGI, per germline (reference sequence). Trimming shortened V by 8 bases and J by 2 bases, and 13 bases separated the two germline ends.